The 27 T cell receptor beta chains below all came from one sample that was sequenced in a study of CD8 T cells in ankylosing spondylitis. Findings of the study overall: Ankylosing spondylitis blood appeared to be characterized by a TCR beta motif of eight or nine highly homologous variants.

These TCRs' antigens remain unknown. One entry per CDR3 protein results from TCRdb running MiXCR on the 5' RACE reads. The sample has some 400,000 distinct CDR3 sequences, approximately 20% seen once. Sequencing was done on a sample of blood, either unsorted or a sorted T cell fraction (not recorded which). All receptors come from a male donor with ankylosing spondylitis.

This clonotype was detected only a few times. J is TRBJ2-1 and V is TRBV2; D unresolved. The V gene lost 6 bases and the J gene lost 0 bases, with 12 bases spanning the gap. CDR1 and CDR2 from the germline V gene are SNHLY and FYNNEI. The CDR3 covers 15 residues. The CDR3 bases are TGTGCCAGCAGGCGCGACATGAGCTCCTACAATGAGCAGTTCTTC. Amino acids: CASRRDMSSYNEQFF. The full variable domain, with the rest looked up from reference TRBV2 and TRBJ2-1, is EPEVTQTPSHQVTQMGQEVILRCVPISNHLYFYWYRQILGQKVEFLVSFYNNEISEKSEIFDDQFSVERPDGSNFTLKIRSTKLEDSAMYFCASRRDMSSYNEQFFGPGTRLTVL.

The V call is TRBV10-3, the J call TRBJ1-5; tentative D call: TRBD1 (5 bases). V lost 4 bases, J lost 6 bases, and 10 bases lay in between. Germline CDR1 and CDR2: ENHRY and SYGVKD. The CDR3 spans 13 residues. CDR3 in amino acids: CAISAGVGQPQHF. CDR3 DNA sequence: TGTGCCATCAGTGCGGGGGTTGGTCAGCCCCAGCATTTT.

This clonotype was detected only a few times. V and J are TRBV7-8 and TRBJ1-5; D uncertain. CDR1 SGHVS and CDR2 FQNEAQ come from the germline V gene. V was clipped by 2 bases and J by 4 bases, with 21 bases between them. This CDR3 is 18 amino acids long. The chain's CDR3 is CASSLKGTVRRFNQPQHF. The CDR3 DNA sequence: TGTGCCAGCAGCTTAAAGGGTACTGTCAGGCGCTTTAATCAGCCCCAGCATTTT.

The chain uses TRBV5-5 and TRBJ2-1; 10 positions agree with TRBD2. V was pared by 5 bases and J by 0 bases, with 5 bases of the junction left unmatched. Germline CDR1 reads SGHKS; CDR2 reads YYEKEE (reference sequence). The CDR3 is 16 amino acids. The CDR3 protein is CASRSGLASSYNEQFF. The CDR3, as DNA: TGTGCCAGCAGGTCGGGACTAGCGAGCTCCTACAATGAGCAGTTCTTC.

Here the CDR3 DNA reads TGTGCCAGCAGCCGGGAGGGTAGCTCCTACAATGAGCAGTTCTTC. Its translation is CASSREGSSYNEQFF. The V gene is TRBV6-4, the J gene TRBJ2-1, with 8 bases aligning to TRBD2. The CDR3 extends over 15 amino acids. The germline gives CDR1 MRHNA, CDR2 SNTAGT. V gave up 6 bases and J gave up 0 bases; unmatched junction bases: 4.

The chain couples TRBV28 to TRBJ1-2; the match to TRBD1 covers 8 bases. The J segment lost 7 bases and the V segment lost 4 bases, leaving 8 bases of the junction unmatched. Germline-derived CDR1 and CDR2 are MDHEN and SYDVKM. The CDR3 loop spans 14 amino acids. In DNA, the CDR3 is TGTGCCAGCAGTTCCGGACAGGGAGTAGGTGGCTACACCTTC. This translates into CASSSGQGVGGYTF.

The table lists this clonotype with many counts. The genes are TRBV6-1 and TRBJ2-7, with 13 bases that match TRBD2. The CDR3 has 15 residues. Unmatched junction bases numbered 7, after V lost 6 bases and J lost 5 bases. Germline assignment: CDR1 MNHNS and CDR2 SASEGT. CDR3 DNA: TGTGCCAGCAGGAGGACTAGCGGGAGACCGCACGAGCAGTACTTC. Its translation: CASRRTSGRPHEQYF.

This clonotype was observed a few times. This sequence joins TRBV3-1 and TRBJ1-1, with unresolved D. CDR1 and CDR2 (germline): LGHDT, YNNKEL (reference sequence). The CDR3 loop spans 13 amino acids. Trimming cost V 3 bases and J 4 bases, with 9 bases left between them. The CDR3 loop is CASSQVGITEAFF. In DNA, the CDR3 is TGTGCCAGCAGCCAGGTGGGTATCACTGAAGCTTTCTTT.

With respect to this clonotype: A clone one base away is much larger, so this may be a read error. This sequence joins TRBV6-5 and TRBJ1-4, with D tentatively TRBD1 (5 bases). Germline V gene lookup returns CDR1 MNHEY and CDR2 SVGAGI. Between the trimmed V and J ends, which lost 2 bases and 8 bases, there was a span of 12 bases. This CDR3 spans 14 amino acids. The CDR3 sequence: CASSYTAGWEKLFF. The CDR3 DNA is TGTGCCAGCAGTTACACGGCAGGGTGGGAAAAACTGTTTTTT.

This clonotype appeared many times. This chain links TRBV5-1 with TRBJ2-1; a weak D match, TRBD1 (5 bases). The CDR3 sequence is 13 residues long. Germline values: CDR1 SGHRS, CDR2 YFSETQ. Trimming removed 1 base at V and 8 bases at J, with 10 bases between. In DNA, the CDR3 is TGCGCCAGCAGCTTGCAGGGTAACTATGAGCAGTTCTTC. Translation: CASSLQGNYEQFF.

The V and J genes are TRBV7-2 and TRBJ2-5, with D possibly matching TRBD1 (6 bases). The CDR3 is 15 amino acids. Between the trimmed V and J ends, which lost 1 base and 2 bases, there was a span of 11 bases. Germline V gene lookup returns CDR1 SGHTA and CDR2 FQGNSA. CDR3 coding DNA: TGTGCCAGCAGCTTAGTACAGGGCCCACAAGAGACCCAGTACTTC. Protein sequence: CASSLVQGPQETQYF.

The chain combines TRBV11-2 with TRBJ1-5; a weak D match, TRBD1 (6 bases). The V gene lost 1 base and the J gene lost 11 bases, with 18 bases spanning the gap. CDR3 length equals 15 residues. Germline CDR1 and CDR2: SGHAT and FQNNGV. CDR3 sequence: CASSLVPGRRGTQHF. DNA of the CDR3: TGTGCCAGCAGCTTAGTTCCAGGGCGGAGGGGGACCCAGCATTTT.

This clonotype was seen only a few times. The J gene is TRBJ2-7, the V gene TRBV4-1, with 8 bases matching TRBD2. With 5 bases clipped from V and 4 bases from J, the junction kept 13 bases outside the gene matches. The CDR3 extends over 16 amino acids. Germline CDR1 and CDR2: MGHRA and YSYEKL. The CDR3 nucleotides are TGCGCCAGCAGCGTCCGTCCGGGGGGGGGATCTTACGAGCAGTACTTC. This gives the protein CASSVRPGGGSYEQYF.

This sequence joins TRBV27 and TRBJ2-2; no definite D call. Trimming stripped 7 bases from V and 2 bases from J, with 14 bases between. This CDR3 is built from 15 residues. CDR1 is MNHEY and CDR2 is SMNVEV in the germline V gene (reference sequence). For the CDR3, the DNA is TGTGCCAGCAACCTAAACCGGGCCAACACCGGGGAGCTGTTTTTT. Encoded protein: CASNLNRANTGELFF.

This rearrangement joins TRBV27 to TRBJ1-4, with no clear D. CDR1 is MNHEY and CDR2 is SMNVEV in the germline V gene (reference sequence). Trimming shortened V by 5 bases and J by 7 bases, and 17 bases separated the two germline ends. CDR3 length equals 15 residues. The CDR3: CASSIGWGVAEKLFF. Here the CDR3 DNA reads TGTGCCAGCAGTATAGGGTGGGGAGTTGCTGAAAAACTGTTTTTT.

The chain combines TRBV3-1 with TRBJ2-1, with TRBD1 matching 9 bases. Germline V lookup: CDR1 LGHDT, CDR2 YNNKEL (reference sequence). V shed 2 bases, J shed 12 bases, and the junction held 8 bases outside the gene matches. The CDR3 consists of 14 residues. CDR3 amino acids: CASSQNDRGNSQFF. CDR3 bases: TGTGCCAGCAGCCAAAACGACAGGGGGAATTCGCAGTTCTTC.

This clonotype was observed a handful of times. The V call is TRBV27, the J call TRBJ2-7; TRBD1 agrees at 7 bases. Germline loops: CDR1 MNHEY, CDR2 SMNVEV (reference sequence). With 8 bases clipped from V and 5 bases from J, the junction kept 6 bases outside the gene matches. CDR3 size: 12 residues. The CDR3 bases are TGTGCCAGCGGAAGGGGGCACAACGAGCAGTACTTC. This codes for CASGRGHNEQYF.

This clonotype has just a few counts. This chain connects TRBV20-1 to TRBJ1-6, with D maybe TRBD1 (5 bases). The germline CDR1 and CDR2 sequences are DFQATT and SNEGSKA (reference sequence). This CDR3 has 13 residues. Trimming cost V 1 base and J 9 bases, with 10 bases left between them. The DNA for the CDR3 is TGCAGTGCTAGAGTTCAGGGTAGTTCACCCCTCCACTTT. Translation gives CSARVQGSSPLHF.

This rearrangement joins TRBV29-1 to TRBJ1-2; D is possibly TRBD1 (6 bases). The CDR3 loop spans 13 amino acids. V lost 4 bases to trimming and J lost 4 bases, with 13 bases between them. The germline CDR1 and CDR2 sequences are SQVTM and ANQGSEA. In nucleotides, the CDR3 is TGCAGCGTTGCAGGGGATCCCTCCTATGGCTACACCTTC. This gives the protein CSVAGDPSYGYTF. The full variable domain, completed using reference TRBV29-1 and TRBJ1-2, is SAVISQKPSRDICQRGTSLTIQCQVDSQVTMMFWYRQQPGQSLTLIATANQGSEATYESGFVIDKFPISRPNLTFSTLTVSNMSPEDSSIYLCSVAGDPSYGYTFGSGTRLTVV.

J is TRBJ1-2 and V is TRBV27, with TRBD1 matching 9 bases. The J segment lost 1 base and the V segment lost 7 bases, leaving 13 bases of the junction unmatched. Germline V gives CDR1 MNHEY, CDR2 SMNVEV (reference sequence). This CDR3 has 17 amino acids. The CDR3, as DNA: TGTGCCAGCACTAGGACAGGGGCGTCTCAGTATAACTATGGCTACACCTTC. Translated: CASTRTGASQYNYGYTF.

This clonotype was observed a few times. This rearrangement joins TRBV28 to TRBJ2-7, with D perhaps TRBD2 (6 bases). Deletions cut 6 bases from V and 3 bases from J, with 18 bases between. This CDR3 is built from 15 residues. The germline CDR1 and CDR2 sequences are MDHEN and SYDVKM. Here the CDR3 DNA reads TGTGCCAGCAGCTCCATGGGGAGGTCCGGCTACGAGCAGTACTTC. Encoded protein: CASSSMGRSGYEQYF.

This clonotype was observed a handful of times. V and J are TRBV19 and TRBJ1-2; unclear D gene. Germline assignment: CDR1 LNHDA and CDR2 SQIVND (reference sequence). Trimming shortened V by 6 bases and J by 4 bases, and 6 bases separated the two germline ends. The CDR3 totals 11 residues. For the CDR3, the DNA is TGTGCCAGTAGAAAAAGCTATGGCTACACCTTC. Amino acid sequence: CASRKSYGYTF.

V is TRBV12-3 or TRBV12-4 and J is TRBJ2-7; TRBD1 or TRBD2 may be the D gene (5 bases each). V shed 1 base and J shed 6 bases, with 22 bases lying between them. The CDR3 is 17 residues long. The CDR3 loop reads CASSLENRDPRPFEQYF. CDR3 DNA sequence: TGTGCCAGCAGTTTAGAAAACCGGGACCCGCGCCCCTTCGAGCAGTACTTC.

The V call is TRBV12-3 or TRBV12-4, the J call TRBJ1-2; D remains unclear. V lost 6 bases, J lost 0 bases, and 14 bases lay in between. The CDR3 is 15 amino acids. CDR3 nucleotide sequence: TGTGCCAGCAGCCCCTCTTGGGAGACTAACTATGGCTACACCTTC. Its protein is CASSPSWETNYGYTF.

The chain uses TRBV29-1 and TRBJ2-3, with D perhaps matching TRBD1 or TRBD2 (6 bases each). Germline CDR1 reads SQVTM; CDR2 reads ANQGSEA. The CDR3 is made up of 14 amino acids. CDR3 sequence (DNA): TGCACCGCGGGTGAGGGGGGAGGTACAGATACGCAGTATTTT. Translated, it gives CTAGEGGGTDTQYF.

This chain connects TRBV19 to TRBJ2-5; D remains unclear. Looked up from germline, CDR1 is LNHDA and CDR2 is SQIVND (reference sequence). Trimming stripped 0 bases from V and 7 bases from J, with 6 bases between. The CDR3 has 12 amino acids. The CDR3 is CASSIDLGTQYF. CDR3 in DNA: TGTGCCAGTAGTATAGATCTTGGGACCCAGTACTTC.

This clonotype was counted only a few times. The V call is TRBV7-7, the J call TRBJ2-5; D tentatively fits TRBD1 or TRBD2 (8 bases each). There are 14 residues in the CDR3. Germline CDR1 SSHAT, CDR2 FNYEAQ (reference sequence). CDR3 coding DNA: TGTGCTAGCGGGACAGGTCTAGCAGGGGAGACCCAGTACTTC. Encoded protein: CASGTGLAGETQYF.